This T cell receptor beta chain was obtained from a study of blood T cell repertoires in COVID-19. Study context: PBMCs, B-cell-depleted T cells, or T cells were the source of the cDNA or gDNA that made up the material.

Using immunoSEQ multiplex PCR, the repertoire was profiled, and TCRdb retains in-frame clones only, with some absent. In the table there are roughly 170,000 clones, about 86% of which are singletons. This CDR3 is built from 14 residues. Trimming took 2 bases from V and 0 from J, leaving 5 bases between them. Per germline, CDR1 MRHNA and CDR2 SNTAGT. The rearrangement links TRBV6-4 to TRBJ2-1; a weak D match, TRBD1 (5 bases). Input material: peripheral blood. The TCR was taken from a woman younger than 30 who had recovered from COVID-19. The CDR3 is CASSDDSSYNEQFF. For the CDR3, the DNA is TGTGCCAGCAGTGACGACAGCTCCTACAATGAGCAGTTCTTC.